This TCR beta chain was retrieved from a study of blood T cell repertoires in COVID-19. Study-wide background: Sources were T cells, B-cell-depleted T cells, or PBMCs; the material itself was cDNA or gDNA.

Original data processing: Nucleated cell counts were estimated from reference gene primer amplification. Measured with immunoSEQ multiplex PCR; TCRdb has only the in-frame clones, and not every one. That table is the source of V, J and clone size, and D and trimming were worked out from the DNA. The sample has roughly 200,000 clones; roughly 80% are singletons. The Seattle patients, enrolled during active infection, were followed longitudinally. Concerning this clone: The sample has other DNA sequences that encode this CDR3 too.

Trimming shortened V by 4 bases and J by 0 bases, and 7 bases separated the two germline ends. This CDR3 spans 15 amino acids. Germline V lookup: CDR1 SEHNR, CDR2 FQNEAQ (reference sequence). This sequence was found in an elderly woman with COVID-19, enrolled during active disease. J is TRBJ1-6 and V is TRBV7-9; no clear D. Sequencing was performed on peripheral blood. The CDR3 reads CASSSGSSYNSPLHF. The CDR3 bases are TGTGCCAGCAGCTCGGGAAGCTCCTATAATTCACCCCTCCACTTT.